Each of the 27 T cell receptor beta chains below was sequenced from the same sample in a study of regulatory T cells in long-lasting Graves disease. Construction of TCR beta libraries relied on iRepertoire HTBI primers and on Arm-PCR targeting CDR3 regions. TCRdb redid the calling of the multiplex PCR reads with MiXCR, one entry per CDR3 protein. The table lists more than 450,000 distinct CDR3 sequences, around 11% of them singletons. Time point denoted: newly diagnosed GD, antithyroid drugs for less than 3 months. Preparation of the TCR library used RNA extracted from PBMCs. These data also featured in a second study, about T cells in Graves' hyperthyroidism and ophthalmopathy.

Sample: peripheral blood mononuclear cells (PBMCs), taken at new diagnosis, from a patient treated with antithyroid drugs. All receptors derive from a woman aged 25-40 years with Graves disease.

This clonotype has a count of ten or more. The chain employs TRBV7-2 and TRBJ2-3; 7 bases fit TRBD1. The ends lost 4 bases at V and 1 base at J; junction bases unmatched: 8. This CDR3 spans 16 amino acids. CDR1 and CDR2 from the germline V gene are SGHTA and FQGNSA. The CDR3, as DNA: TGTGCCAGCAGCTGGAGTTTGGGGACAGGCACAGATACGCAGTATTTT. It translates to CASSWSLGTGTDTQYF.

This clonotype was counted many times. This chain uses TRBV12-3 or TRBV12-4 with TRBJ2-1; 16 bases fit TRBD2. The CDR3 spans 18 residues. The V and J ends lost 7 bases and 6 bases, in that order; junction bases with no gene match: 12. The CDR3 nucleotides read TGTGCCAGCACCCCACGGGGACTAGCGGGAGGGGGAATCAATGAGCAGTTCTTC. It is translated as CASTPRGLAGGGINEQFF.

This clonotype was observed a handful of times. CDR3 DNA: TGCGCCAGCAGCTTGTTAGGACTCTACGAGCAGTACTTC. This codes for CASSLLGLYEQYF. This chain connects TRBV5-1 to TRBJ2-7; possible D gene TRBD2, 5 bases. V was cut by 1 base and J by 3 bases, with 8 bases left in between. Per the germline V gene, CDR1 is SGHRS and CDR2 is YFSETQ. This CDR3 is built from 13 residues.

This clonotype was seen many times. The chain carries TRBV5-1 and TRBJ1-3, with D unresolved. The germline V and J ends were trimmed by 4 bases and 0 bases, with 14 bases remaining between them. The germline V gene encodes CDR1 SGHRS and CDR2 YFSETQ. The CDR3 is made up of 16 amino acids. The CDR3 sequence: CASSTRSLGSGNTIYF. DNA of the CDR3: TGCGCCAGCAGCACACGATCACTGGGCTCTGGAAACACCATATATTTT.

Many counts were recorded for this clonotype. The chain's CDR3 is CASSELGTGVLDGYTF. The CDR3 nucleotides read TGTGCCAGCAGTGAACTCGGGACAGGGGTATTGGATGGCTACACCTTC. The V and J genes are TRBV6-1 and TRBJ1-2; 10 nucleotides align to TRBD1. There are 16 residues in the CDR3. Germline V gene sequence: CDR1 MNHNS, CDR2 SASEGT. J lost 6 bases, V lost 2 bases, and 9 bases had no gene match.

The rearrangement links TRBV7-2 to TRBJ2-7; 11 nucleotides align to TRBD1. Germline values: CDR1 SGHTA, CDR2 FQGNSA. J gave up 4 bases and V 5 bases, and 7 bases lay outside the gene matches. This CDR3 region has 15 residues. CDR3 nucleotides: TGTGCCAGCAGCGCGCGGGACAGGGGGGTTTACGAGCAGTACTTC. Its protein is CASSARDRGVYEQYF.

This clonotype was counted ten times or more. The V and J genes are TRBV5-5 and TRBJ2-7; D is perhaps TRBD1 or TRBD2 (5 bases each). CDR3 length equals 14 residues. Germline CDR1 is SGHKS and CDR2 is YYEKEE (reference sequence). The V gene lost 1 base and the J gene lost 0 bases, with 8 bases spanning the gap. The CDR3 nucleotides read TGTGCCAGCAGCTTGCACGGGACCTCCTACGAGCAGTACTTC. Protein: CASSLHGTSYEQYF.

This clonotype was counted many times. This chain connects TRBV20-1 to TRBJ2-2; D gene ambiguous. The length of the CDR3 is 13 residues. V was shortened by 0 bases and J by 0 bases, with 2 bases between the two germline ends. Germline V gene data show CDR1 as DFQATT and CDR2 as SNEGSKA (reference sequence). CDR3 bases: TGCAGTGCTAGAGAAACGAACACCGGGGAGCTGTTTTTT. This sequence encodes CSARETNTGELFF.

The sample holds many counts of this clonotype. This chain uses TRBV2 with TRBJ2-7, with 9 bases that match TRBD1. Germline values: CDR1 SNHLY, CDR2 FYNNEI. J gave up 6 bases and V 6 bases, and 9 bases lay outside the gene matches. This CDR3 has 14 residues. The CDR3 protein is CASRDRGLWGEQYF. CDR3 coding DNA: TGTGCCAGCAGGGACAGGGGTCTTTGGGGCGAGCAGTACTTC.

This clonotype was counted between two and nine times. The chain has TRBV4-3 and TRBJ2-2; 7 bases agree with TRBD2. The CDR3 is 15 amino acids. V shed 8 bases, J shed 4 bases, and the junction held 10 bases outside the gene matches. The germline CDR1 and CDR2 sequences are LGHNA and YSLEER. This CDR3 reads CASSYSGSGTGELFF. CDR3 DNA: TGCGCCAGCTCCTATAGCGGGTCGGGCACCGGGGAGCTGTTTTTT.

In this sample, this clonotype turned up many times. V and J are TRBV2 and TRBJ2-1; the match to TRBD1 covers 7 bases. The CDR3 is made up of 16 amino acids. V trimming: 3 bases; J trimming: 2 bases; junction bases outside the gene matches: 7. CDR1 is SNHLY and CDR2 is FYNNEI in the germline V gene. This chain's CDR3 is CASSDWGQWTYNEQFF. Here the CDR3 DNA reads TGTGCCAGCAGTGACTGGGGACAGTGGACCTACAATGAGCAGTTCTTC. Combining the CDR3 with reference TRBV2 and TRBJ2-1 gives the whole variable domain EPEVTQTPSHQVTQMGQEVILRCVPISNHLYFYWYRQILGQKVEFLVSFYNNEISEKSEIFDDQFSVERPDGSNFTLKIRSTKLEDSAMYFCASSDWGQWTYNEQFFGPGTRLTVL.

This clonotype has at least ten counts. The V and J genes are TRBV7-8 and TRBJ1-1; D is unclear. The CDR3 spans 15 residues. V was trimmed by 5 bases and J by 0 bases, leaving 13 bases between them. Germline V gives CDR1 SGHVS, CDR2 FQNEAQ. CDR3 sequence (DNA): TGTGCCAGCAGCCCCGAGGACGGTTTGAACACTGAAGCTTTCTTT. Its translation: CASSPEDGLNTEAFF.

There are many counts of this clonotype. The gene calls are TRBV27 and TRBJ1-4; D is uncertain. The CDR3 is made up of 16 amino acids. Germline V gene sequence: CDR1 MNHEY, CDR2 SMNVEV (reference sequence). V gave up 6 bases and J gave up 7 bases, with 21 bases separating them. The CDR3 nucleotides read TGTGCCAGCAGGAGCTGGGTGATCGGGCCGGGTGAAAAACTGTTTTTT. This sequence encodes CASRSWVIGPGEKLFF.

This clonotype occurred many times. This rearrangement joins TRBV27 to TRBJ1-5; unclear D gene. The CDR3 totals 13 residues. V lost 5 bases, J lost 3 bases, and 8 bases lay in between. CDR1 and CDR2 (germline): MNHEY, SMNVEV (reference sequence). Here the CDR3 reads CASSPTLNQPQHF. For the CDR3, the DNA is TGTGCCAGCAGTCCGACACTCAATCAGCCCCAGCATTTT.

This clonotype was observed a few times. At one end, the junction sequence differs from germline, possibly due to a read error. This chain joins TRBV6-1 and TRBJ2-1; 9 nucleotides agree with TRBD1. The CDR3 runs to 13 residues. The germline CDR1 and CDR2 sequences are MNHNS and SASEGT. CDR3 residues: CASAGQGYNGQFF. The DNA for the CDR3 is TGTGCCAGCGCGGGACAGGGATACAATGGGCAGTTCTTC.

This sequence joins TRBV28 and TRBJ1-5; 10 bases match TRBD1. Unmatched junction bases numbered 5, after V lost 6 bases and J lost 6 bases. CDR3 size: 14 residues. Germline CDR1 reads MDHEN; CDR2 reads SYDVKM. DNA of the CDR3: TGTGCCAGCAGGTTGACAGGGGGCGGTCAGCCCCAGCATTTT. Amino acids: CASRLTGGGQPQHF.

V is TRBV28 and J is TRBJ2-5; 14 nucleotides line up with TRBD2. Trimming at V came to 6 bases and at J to 1 base, leaving 13 bases not matched to a gene. CDR1 is MDHEN and CDR2 is SYDVKM in the germline V gene. The CDR3 totals 19 residues. The chain's CDR3 is CASSRGTSGSSSGQETQYF. The CDR3 coding sequence is TGTGCCAGCAGCCGCGGGACTAGCGGGAGTAGTAGCGGCCAAGAGACCCAGTACTTC.

This clonotype has a handful of counts. The rearrangement joins TRBV7-9 to TRBJ2-5; unclear D gene. The CDR3 contains 16 residues. Trimming removed 1 base at V and 3 bases at J, with 15 bases between. The germline V gene encodes CDR1 SEHNR and CDR2 FQNEAQ (reference sequence). CDR3 nucleotide sequence: TGTGCCAGCAGCTTAGATCCCGGACGGCCGGAAGAGACCCAGTACTTC. Amino acids: CASSLDPGRPEETQYF.

This clonotype was found many times. The J gene is TRBJ1-5, the V gene TRBV19, with D possibly being TRBD1 (5 bases). Per germline, CDR1 LNHDA and CDR2 SQIVND (reference sequence). The CDR3 is 15 amino acids. Trimming removed 6 bases at V and 2 bases at J, with 14 bases between. The CDR3, as DNA: TGTGCCAGTAGCCAAGGGACGGTGGGCAATCAGCCCCAGCATTTT. Protein: CASSQGTVGNQPQHF.

The chain links TRBV29-1 to TRBJ1-3, with D possibly TRBD1 on 5 matching bases. CDR1 is SQVTM and CDR2 is ANQGSEA in the germline V gene. Trimming took off 6 bases at V and 0 bases at J, with 9 bases between the two ends. The CDR3 runs to 13 residues. CDR3 DNA: TGCAGCGTGACCAGGGCCTCTGGAAACACCATATATTTT. Translating it yields CSVTRASGNTIYF.

This clonotype was seen ten or more times. V usage is TRBV5-1 and J usage is TRBJ2-2, with D maybe TRBD1 (6 bases). V lost 1 base and J 3 bases, leaving 19 bases between the germline ends. CDR1 is SGHRS, CDR2 YFSETQ, per germline. CDR3 length: 18 residues. The CDR3 DNA reads TGCGCCAGCAGCTTGCAGGGACAAGGCTCCGTTTACACCGGGGAGCTGTTTTTT. It translates to CASSLQGQGSVYTGELFF.

This chain connects TRBV19 to TRBJ2-1; D unclear. Trimming took 3 bases from V and 7 from J, leaving 22 bases between them. Germline CDR1 LNHDA, CDR2 SQIVND (reference sequence). This CDR3 is built from 17 residues. The CDR3 DNA reads as TGTGCCAGTAGTATCTCAGGTCCGGGCACCACAGAAAATGAGCAGTTCTTC. This sequence encodes CASSISGPGTTENEQFF.

The chain joins TRBV7-2 to TRBJ2-7; 11 bases are a match to TRBD2. Germline-derived CDR1 and CDR2 are SGHTA and FQGNSA. The V and J ends lost 1 base and 6 bases, in that order; junction bases with no gene match: 8. The CDR3 length is 16 residues. CDR3 region: CASSLELAGGRGEQYF. CDR3 bases: TGTGCCAGCAGCTTAGAGCTAGCGGGAGGCCGTGGCGAGCAGTACTTC.

This clonotype was seen ten or more times. The chain carries TRBV7-2 and TRBJ2-7; 8 positions match TRBD2. Unmatched junction bases numbered 9, after V lost 5 bases and J lost 3 bases. This CDR3 has 15 residues. Germline assignment: CDR1 SGHTA and CDR2 FQGNSA. The CDR3 bases are TGTGCCAGCAGCCCAAGGACTAGCTCGAACTACGAGCAGTACTTC. This codes for CASSPRTSSNYEQYF.

In its sample, this clonotype was seen many times. The chain joins TRBV20-1 to TRBJ2-3; D gene uncertain. The CDR3 covers 11 residues. The germline CDR1 and CDR2 sequences are DFQATT and SNEGSKA (reference sequence). V gave up 6 bases and J gave up 6 bases, with 10 bases separating them. The CDR3 nucleotides read TGCAGTGCCCCCTCCCACGATACGCAGTATTTT. The encoded protein is CSAPSHDTQYF.

The V call is TRBV2, the J call TRBJ1-1; D is undetermined. The CDR3 spans 12 residues. V was pared by 9 bases and J by 1 base, with 9 bases between. Germline values: CDR1 SNHLY, CDR2 FYNNEI. CDR3 amino acids: CASTQPNTEAFF. The CDR3 DNA reads as TGTGCCAGTACCCAGCCGAACACTGAAGCTTTCTTT.

In the case of this clonotype: A much larger clone is a single base away; this may be a read error. The chain recombines TRBV7-2 with TRBJ2-7; possible D gene TRBD1, 6 bases. The length of the CDR3 is 13 residues. From germline, CDR1 is SGHTA and CDR2 FQGNSA. V was trimmed by 5 bases and J by 6 bases, leaving 14 bases between them. The CDR3 loop reads CTSSRDTGREQYF. In DNA, the CDR3 is TGTACCAGCAGCCGTGACACAGGGCGCGAGCAGTACTTC.